A selection of T cell receptor beta chains follows, all from one sample in a study of regulatory T cells in long-lasting Graves disease. TCRdb ran MiXCR on the multiplex PCR reads and lists one entry per CDR3 protein. The table shows 350,000 to 550,000 distinct CDR3 sequences, with less than 20% occurring only once. The sample was also linked to a second study, of T cells in Graves' hyperthyroidism and ophthalmopathy.

Sequencing was performed on peripheral blood mononuclear cells (PBMCs), taken at new diagnosis, from a patient treated with antithyroid drugs. These receptor sequences come from a woman aged 18-29 years with Graves disease. Both conserved end residues are part of each CDR3. The D gene is left open where the match is weak. Clone size is given for some rows only: seen once, a few or many times, or a class if the clone is expanded.

d_gene: TRBD2; len: 16; j_gene: TRBJ2-1; v_gene: TRBV5-6; abundance: few; CDR3nt: TGTGCCAGCAGCTGGGCAACGGGAGGGCCGAGGGATGAGCAGTTCTTC; CDR3aa: CASSWATGGPRDEQFF
d_gene: -; len: 15; j_gene: TRBJ1-5; v_gene: TRBV27; abundance: -; CDR3nt: TGTGCCAGCAGTTTAAAGGGGGACATTAATCAGCCCCAGCATTTT; CDR3aa: CASSLKGDINQPQHF
d_gene: -; len: 15; j_gene: TRBJ2-1; v_gene: TRBV10-3; abundance: few; CDR3nt: TGTGCCATCAGTGATCGTAAAGGAATCTACAATGAGCAGTTCTTC; CDR3aa: CAISDRKGIYNEQFF
d_gene: TRBD1; len: 16; j_gene: TRBJ2-3; v_gene: TRBV6-1; abundance: -; CDR3nt: TGTGCCAGCAGTGGGAGGGACAGGGGGCTTTTAGATACGCAGTATTTT; CDR3aa: CASSGRDRGLLDTQYF
d_gene: -; len: 13; j_gene: TRBJ2-7; v_gene: TRBV20-1; abundance: many; CDR3nt: TGCAGTGTTATGCCGGGCCTCTATTACGAGCAGTACTTC; CDR3aa: CSVMPGLYYEQYF
d_gene: -; len: 13; j_gene: TRBJ2-3; v_gene: TRBV5-6; abundance: many; CDR3nt: TGTGCCAGCAGCTTGGGGGAGGCAGATACGCAGTATTTT; CDR3aa: CASSLGEADTQYF
d_gene: TRBD1; len: 14; j_gene: TRBJ2-7; v_gene: TRBV7-9; abundance: many; CDR3nt: TGTGCCAGCAGCTTAGAGGGACAGGGCGTCGAGCAGTACTTC; CDR3aa: CASSLEGQGVEQYF
d_gene: -; len: 11; j_gene: TRBJ2-7; v_gene: TRBV6-1; abundance: many; CDR3nt: TGTGCCAGCAGTGATACCTACGAGCAGTACTTC; CDR3aa: CASSDTYEQYF
d_gene: TRBD2; len: 14; j_gene: TRBJ2-7; v_gene: TRBV2; abundance: -; CDR3nt: TGTGCCGGGACTAGCGGGTACTCCTACAATGAGCAGTACTTC; CDR3aa: CAGTSGYSYNEQYF
d_gene: -; len: 13; j_gene: TRBJ2-7; v_gene: TRBV27; abundance: -; CDR3nt: TGTGCCAGCAGTTTGGGGCACCAGGGCGAGCAGTACTTC; CDR3aa: CASSLGHQGEQYF
d_gene: TRBD2; len: 14; j_gene: TRBJ2-1; v_gene: TRBV20-1; abundance: -; CDR3nt: TGCAGTGCCCCCGGACTAGCGGGAATCAATGAGCAGTTCTTC; CDR3aa: CSAPGLAGINEQFF
d_gene: TRBD2; len: 13; j_gene: TRBJ2-3; v_gene: TRBV20-1; abundance: many; CDR3nt: TGCAGTGCTAGAGAGACTAGCGTGAATACGCAGTATTTT; CDR3aa: CSARETSVNTQYF
d_gene: -; len: 14; j_gene: TRBJ2-5; v_gene: TRBV19; abundance: -; CDR3nt: TGTGCCAGTTCCCTCCGGGGGAGCAGAGAGACCCAGTACTTC; CDR3aa: CASSLRGSRETQYF
d_gene: -; len: 13; j_gene: TRBJ1-2; v_gene: TRBV28; abundance: few; CDR3nt: TGTGCCAGCAGTCAAACAGGGCTCTATGGCTACACCTTC; CDR3aa: CASSQTGLYGYTF
d_gene: TRBD1; len: 14; j_gene: TRBJ1-2; v_gene: TRBV29-1; abundance: -; CDR3nt: TGCAGCGTACCCGGACAGGGCCATTCCTCTGGCTACACCTTC; CDR3aa: CSVPGQGHSSGYTF
d_gene: TRBD1; len: 15; j_gene: TRBJ2-7; v_gene: TRBV6-1; abundance: many; CDR3nt: TGTGCCAGCAGTCCTAGCGACAGGGGTCCCTACGAGCAGTACTTC; CDR3aa: CASSPSDRGPYEQYF
d_gene: -; len: 13; j_gene: TRBJ2-1; v_gene: TRBV15; abundance: -; CDR3nt: TGTGCCACCAACCAGATAGGGGACAATGAGCAGTTCTTC; CDR3aa: CATNQIGDNEQFF
d_gene: TRBD2; len: 15; j_gene: TRBJ2-1; v_gene: TRBV6-5; abundance: -; CDR3nt: TGTGCCAGCAGTTACGGGTCTAGCGGTTTCAATGAGCAGTTCTTC; CDR3aa: CASSYGSSGFNEQFF
d_gene: -; len: 14; j_gene: TRBJ2-5; v_gene: TRBV29-1; abundance: many; CDR3nt: TGCAGCGTTGAACAGCGTCAGCTGGGGGAGACCCAGTACTTC; CDR3aa: CSVEQRQLGETQYF
d_gene: -; len: 15; j_gene: TRBJ2-1; v_gene: TRBV4-2; abundance: few; CDR3nt: TGTGCCAGCAGCCAACACCCCGACCCCTACAATGAGCAGTTCTTC; CDR3aa: CASSQHPDPYNEQFF
d_gene: TRBD2; len: 14; j_gene: TRBJ2-1; v_gene: TRBV28; abundance: many; CDR3nt: TGTGCCAGCAGTTCGAGGACTAGCTTGAATGAGCAGTTCTTC; CDR3aa: CASSSRTSLNEQFF
d_gene: -; len: 18; j_gene: TRBJ2-3; v_gene: TRBV7-2; abundance: many; CDR3nt: TGTGCCAGCAGCTTAAAGTTAGCGGAGGCGCCTAGCACAGATACGCAGTATTTT; CDR3aa: CASSLKLAEAPSTDTQYF
d_gene: TRBD2; len: 16; j_gene: TRBJ2-6; v_gene: TRBV6-2/TRBV6-3; abundance: -; CDR3nt: TGTGCCAGCAACCCGGGAGGATTATCTGGGGCCAACGTCCTGACTTTC; CDR3aa: CASNPGGLSGANVLTF
d_gene: -; len: 14; j_gene: TRBJ2-7; v_gene: TRBV7-2; abundance: many; CDR3nt: TGTGCCAGCAGCTTTCAACTACAGATAAGGGAGCAGTACTTC; CDR3aa: CASSFQLQIREQYF
d_gene: TRBD2; len: 17; j_gene: TRBJ2-7; v_gene: TRBV20-1; abundance: many; CDR3nt: TGCAGTGCTAGTTCGTCTAGCGGGAGAGATGCGGTTGACGAGCAGTACTTC; CDR3aa: CSASSSSGRDAVDEQYF
d_gene: TRBD1; len: 16; j_gene: TRBJ2-1; v_gene: TRBV7-2; abundance: many; CDR3nt: TGTGCCAGCAGCTCCCCCGGTGGGACAGCCTACAATGAGCAGTTCTTC; CDR3aa: CASSSPGGTAYNEQFF
d_gene: -; len: 14; j_gene: TRBJ1-4; v_gene: TRBV28; abundance: many; CDR3nt: TGTGCCAGCAGTTTGGCAGGGAGGGATGAAAAACTGTTTTTT; CDR3aa: CASSLAGRDEKLFF
d_gene: -; len: 13; j_gene: TRBJ2-5; v_gene: TRBV19; abundance: few; CDR3nt: TGTGCCAGTAGTGTCGGAAAAAAAGAGACCCAGTACTTC; CDR3aa: CASSVGKKETQYF
d_gene: TRBD2; len: 11; j_gene: TRBJ2-7; v_gene: TRBV20-1; abundance: many; CDR3nt: TGCAGTGCTAGGGGACTACGCGAGCAGTACTTC; CDR3aa: CSARGLREQYF
d_gene: TRBD2; len: 14; j_gene: TRBJ2-5; v_gene: TRBV4-3; abundance: few; CDR3nt: TGCGCCAGCAGCCGTACTAGCGGGAGTGAGACCCAGTACTTC; CDR3aa: CASSRTSGSETQYF
d_gene: TRBD2; len: 15; j_gene: TRBJ2-7; v_gene: TRBV6-2/TRBV6-3; abundance: -; CDR3nt: TGTGCCAGCAGGGGCGGGACTAGCAGTCTCTACGAGCAGTACTTC; CDR3aa: CASRGGTSSLYEQYF
d_gene: TRBD1; len: 15; j_gene: TRBJ2-1; v_gene: TRBV28; abundance: many; CDR3nt: TGTGCCAGCAGAACCGGGACAGGCTCCTACAATGAGCAGTTCTTC; CDR3aa: CASRTGTGSYNEQFF
d_gene: -; len: 11; j_gene: TRBJ2-7; v_gene: TRBV6-1; abundance: many; CDR3nt: TGTGCCAGTACAGGGTCCTACGAGCAGTACTTC; CDR3aa: CASTGSYEQYF
d_gene: -; len: 15; j_gene: TRBJ2-5; v_gene: TRBV7-2; abundance: many; CDR3nt: TGTGCCAGCAGCTTCGACAGGTTGTACCAAGAGACCCAGTACTTC; CDR3aa: CASSFDRLYQETQYF
d_gene: TRBD1; len: 14; j_gene: TRBJ2-2; v_gene: TRBV29-1; abundance: -; CDR3nt: TGCAGCGGGGGGCAGACAGGGAGCACCGGGGAGCTGTTTTTT; CDR3aa: CSGGQTGSTGELFF
d_gene: -; len: 12; j_gene: TRBJ1-2; v_gene: TRBV28; abundance: many; CDR3nt: TGTGCCAGCAATCAGAACCTCCATGGCTACACCTTC; CDR3aa: CASNQNLHGYTF
d_gene: TRBD1; len: 15; j_gene: TRBJ2-7; v_gene: TRBV12-3/TRBV12-4; abundance: many; CDR3nt: TGTGCCAGCAGTTTTTCTCGGGACAGCTCCTACGAGCAGTACTTC; CDR3aa: CASSFSRDSSYEQYF
d_gene: TRBD2; len: 12; j_gene: TRBJ2-1; v_gene: TRBV10-1; abundance: -; CDR3nt: TGCGCCAGCAGGGCGGGGGGAGAGACCCAGTTCTTC; CDR3aa: CASRAGGETQFF
d_gene: -; len: 16; j_gene: TRBJ1-1; v_gene: TRBV5-1; abundance: many; CDR3nt: TGCGCCAGCAGCTTCGGGGGGGGCGCCGATACGGCTGAAGCTTTCTTT; CDR3aa: CASSFGGGADTAEAFF